A single sample gave rise to the 13 T cell receptor beta chains below, sequenced in a study of blood T cells in healthy people across ages. With a J-beta primer mix and a sample-barcoded 5' primer, a second PCR ran about 7 to 12 cycles. TCRdb re-called the 5' RACE reads with MiXCR, one entry per CDR3 protein. The sample shows fewer than 1.5 million distinct CDR3 sequences, about 43% of them seen only once. The source material was blood. These receptors originate from a woman aged 18-30 years in good health.

The V call is TRBV29-1, the J call TRBJ1-1; 9 bases fit TRBD1. The CDR3 is 15 amino acids. The junction had 9 bases not matched to a gene; V was cut back by 6 bases and J by 1 base. Germline V gene sequence: CDR1 SQVTM, CDR2 ANQGSEA. In nucleotides, the CDR3 is TGCAGCGTGGGGGGGGTGACAGGGGGGAACACTGAAGCTTTCTTT. It specifies CSVGGVTGGNTEAFF.

The chain combines TRBV4-1 with TRBJ1-2; unclear D gene. This CDR3 region has 15 residues. CDR1 is MGHRA, CDR2 YSYEKL, per germline. V was trimmed by 0 bases and J by 6 bases, leaving 14 bases between them. CDR3 nucleotides: TGCGCCAGCAGCCAAGAGGGGAGGGAGAGCGATGGCTACACCTTC. Residues: CASSQEGRESDGYTF.

J is TRBJ2-1 and V is TRBV29-1; D remains unclear. Judging by the DNA end, TRBJ2-7 fits better; the J call may be wrong. Germline-derived CDR1 and CDR2 are SQVTM and ANQGSEA. This CDR3 spans 15 amino acids. The CDR3 protein is CSVVRAASSYNEQYF. The CDR3, as DNA: TGCAGCGTTGTACGGGCGGCCAGCTCCTACAATGAGCAGTACTTC.

The chain joins TRBV14 to TRBJ2-7; D is unresolved. CDR3 length: 16 amino acids. V was trimmed by 3 bases and J by 1 base, leaving 16 bases between them. Germline assignment: CDR1 SGHDN and CDR2 FVKESK. The CDR3 region is CASSHGPGLTSYEQYF. For the CDR3, the DNA is TGTGCCAGCAGCCATGGCCCGGGCCTCACTTCCTACGAGCAGTACTTC.

The V and J genes are TRBV10-3 and TRBJ1-2; 8 bases map to TRBD1. The CDR3 has 12 amino acids. After removal of 9 bases from V and 3 bases from J, the junction contained 3 bases not matched to a gene. Germline loops: CDR1 ENHRY, CDR2 SYGVKD. The CDR3, as DNA: TGTGCCATGGGGACAGGCTACTATGGCTACACCTTC. As protein: CAMGTGYYGYTF.

The chain combines TRBV27 with TRBJ1-5; D is unresolved. Germline lookup yields CDR1 MNHEY and CDR2 SMNVEV (reference sequence). This CDR3 has 13 residues. V lost 3 bases, J lost 6 bases, and 9 bases lay in between. The CDR3 spells CASSFKDGQPQHF. For the CDR3, the DNA is TGTGCCAGCAGTTTCAAGGATGGTCAGCCCCAGCATTTT.

The chain joins TRBV12-3 or TRBV12-4 to TRBJ1-6; D call uncertain. The CDR3 is 19 residues long. V lost 6 bases, J lost 8 bases, and 29 bases lay in between. The CDR3 protein is CASRVGGGGFLPDHSPLHF. Here the CDR3 DNA reads TGTGCCAGCAGGGTTGGAGGCGGCGGGTTCCTCCCGGATCATTCACCCCTCCACTTT.

The chain uses TRBV4-2 and TRBJ1-1, with D unresolved. Trimming cost V 3 bases and J 1 base, with 9 bases left between them. The CDR3 is 14 amino acids. CDR1 is LGHNA, CDR2 YNFKEQ, per germline. DNA of the CDR3: TGTGCCAGCAGCCATGCAGGAGGGAACACTGAAGCTTTCTTT. Translating it yields CASSHAGGNTEAFF.

This chain links TRBV29-1 with TRBJ2-7; D might be TRBD1 (5 bases). V lost 6 bases to trimming and J lost 4 bases, with 10 bases between them. CDR1 is SQVTM, CDR2 ANQGSEA, per germline. This CDR3 region has 11 residues. CDR3 sequence (DNA): TGCAGCGTACCGCAGGGATACGAGCAGTACTTC. Translated: CSVPQGYEQYF.

The chain is built from TRBV27 and TRBJ1-1, with 8 bases that match TRBD1. This CDR3 is built from 13 residues. Germline assignment: CDR1 MNHEY and CDR2 SMNVEV (reference sequence). V lost 5 bases, J lost 8 bases, and 7 bases stayed unmatched. The CDR3 here is CASSPRQGPEAFF. As DNA, the CDR3 is TGTGCCAGCAGTCCCCGACAGGGGCCCGAAGCTTTCTTT.

This chain links TRBV5-1 with TRBJ2-3, with a weak D call TRBD2 (7 bases). Germline loops: CDR1 SGHRS, CDR2 YFSETQ. CDR3 length: 16 amino acids. Trimming left V 4 bases short and J 3 bases short, with 18 bases between. Written as DNA, the CDR3 is TGCGCCAGCAGCCCTGGCGGGGGCCCCGGGACAGATACGCAGTATTTT. Translation: CASSPGGGPGTDTQYF.

V and J are TRBV12-3 or TRBV12-4 and TRBJ2-5, with 8 bases aligning to TRBD2. This CDR3 is built from 20 residues. V shed 2 bases and J 11 bases; nucleotides not matched to a gene: 28. In DNA, the CDR3 is TGTGCCAGCAGTTTATTAGGGGCCGGGCGGGGGGCCCGATTGAACAATGAGCAGTACTTC. It translates to CASSLLGAGRGARLNNEQYF.

The V and J genes are TRBV20-1 and TRBJ2-1; 7 bases map to TRBD2. The CDR3 extends over 16 amino acids. Germline CDR1 is DFQATT and CDR2 is SNEGSKA (reference sequence). V gave up 1 base and J gave up 7 bases; unmatched junction bases: 13. The CDR3 loop is CSARGPWGRAINEQFF. In nucleotides, the CDR3 is TGCAGTGCTAGAGGCCCCTGGGGGAGGGCCATTAATGAGCAGTTCTTC.